This T cell receptor (beta chain) was sequenced for a study of cytomegalovirus exposure and HLA in healthy donors. V was pared by 2 bases and J by 5 bases, with 8 bases of the junction left unmatched. Looked up from germline, CDR1 is LNHNV and CDR2 is YYDKDF (reference sequence). There are 15 residues in the CDR3. As concerns this clone: The antigen is not known.

Findings and caveats of the study: The authors later linked a missense DCLRE1C variant to TCR beta V- and J-gene trimming. Sequencing artifact likely explains a cluster of highly shared sequence variants. Most TCR sequences were seen very rarely across donors, but some public TCRs occurred in many.

Researchers ran the PCR with 60 Vbeta and 13 Jbeta primers. Authors' methods: The authors later counted about 80 million unique TCR beta chains, some 12 million of them shared. Generated by immunoSEQ multiplex PCR, the TCRdb table keeps only in-frame clones and is missing some. The V and J calls and the clone size are those of that table, but D and trimming were determined from the DNA. The sample carries 130,000 to 150,000 clones, around 81% recorded once. Sequenced input: PBMCs. The TCR was taken from a male donor in good health and CMV-seronegative. The gene calls are TRBV15 and TRBJ2-5; TRBD1 matches 7 bases. In nucleotides, the CDR3 is TGTGCCACCAGCAGAAACACAGGGGTGCGGGAGACCCAGTACTTC. Protein: CATSRNTGVRETQYF.